One T cell receptor (beta chain) is described in this entry. What it recognizes is unknown. These data originate in a study of cytomegalovirus exposure and HLA in healthy donors. For the study at large: Caucasian-associated ancestry cluster membership applied to around 76% of some 400 genotyped donors. Points from the study as a whole: Later work found that TCR association rates differed between HLA loci; DRB1 had the most and HLA-C the fewest. The classifier reportedly diagnosed cytomegalovirus status with high specificity and sensitivity. By a later analysis, the bulk of CMV-associated TCR beta chains appeared HLA-restricted.

Germline V CDR1 and CDR2: PRHDT, FYEKMQ (reference sequence). The CDR3 extends over 15 amino acids. The J segment lost 5 bases and the V segment lost 5 bases, leaving 4 bases of the junction unmatched. PCR involved 60 Vbeta and 13 Jbeta primers. TCRdb keeps only in-frame clones here, not all; method: immunoSEQ multiplex PCR. This sample carries around 140,000 clones, just under 75% of them seen once, and the ten largest clones take 1.6%. This TCR came from a woman under 30 in good health and CMV-seronegative. The sequenced sample consisted of PBMCs. The chain is built from TRBV13 and TRBJ2-5, with 14 bases that match TRBD2. The CDR3 is CASSAGTSGGETQYF. The CDR3 DNA sequence: TGTGCCAGCAGCGCAGGGACTAGCGGGGGCGAGACCCAGTACTTC.